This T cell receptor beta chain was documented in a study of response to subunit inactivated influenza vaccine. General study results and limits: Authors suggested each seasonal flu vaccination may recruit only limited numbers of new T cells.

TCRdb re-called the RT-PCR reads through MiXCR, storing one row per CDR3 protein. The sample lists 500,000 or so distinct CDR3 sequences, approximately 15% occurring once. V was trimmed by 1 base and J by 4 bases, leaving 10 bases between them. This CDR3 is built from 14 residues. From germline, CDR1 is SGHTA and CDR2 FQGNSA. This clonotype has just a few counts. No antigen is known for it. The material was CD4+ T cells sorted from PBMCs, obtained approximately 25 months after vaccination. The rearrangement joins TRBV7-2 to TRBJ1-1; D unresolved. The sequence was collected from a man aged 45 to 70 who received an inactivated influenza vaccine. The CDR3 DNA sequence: TGTGCCAGCAGCTTAGAGAGTAAGGGCACTGAAGCTTTCTTT. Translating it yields CASSLESKGTEAFF.